The 5 T cell receptor beta chains in this list originate from one sample, sequenced in a study of beta chain features in type 1 diabetes. All of the isolated RNA was reverse transcribed, so expressed TCRB transcripts were sequenced. This table comes from immunoSEQ multiplex PCR, and its TCRdb copy is limited to in-frame clones, with some not included. The table lists over 350,000 clones, over 13% of them singletons. Specimen: naive CD4+ T cells from blood. These receptors all come from a woman between 18 and 30 years old in good health.

The rearrangement links TRBV5-1 to TRBJ1-2; TRBD1 matches 9 bases. This CDR3 region has 14 residues. In germline, CDR1 is SGHRS, CDR2 YFSETQ. V trimming: 5 bases; J trimming: 4 bases; junction bases outside the gene matches: 6. CDR3 DNA: TGCGCCAGCAGTGCGGGACAGGGAACCTATGGCTACACCTTC. This encodes CASSAGQGTYGYTF.

This chain joins TRBV5-1 and TRBJ2-7; 10 nucleotides agree with TRBD1. Germline loops: CDR1 SGHRS, CDR2 YFSETQ. With V trimmed by 4 bases and J by 3 bases, 7 bases remained unmatched. This CDR3 is built from 15 residues. The CDR3 nucleotides read TGCGCCAGCAGCGTCGAGGGGACAGGGGACTACGAGCAGTACTTC. Translation: CASSVEGTGDYEQYF.

This clone was counted between two and nine times. The J gene is TRBJ2-3, the V gene TRBV7-9; 8 bases are shared with TRBD2. The CDR3 has 14 residues. From germline, CDR1 is SEHNR and CDR2 FQNEAQ (reference sequence). V was clipped by 5 bases and J by 6 bases; unmatched bases: 7. The CDR3 loop is CASSLGTSGDTQYF. The CDR3 DNA sequence: TGTGCCAGCAGCCTAGGGACTAGTGGCGATACGCAGTATTTT.

The chain couples TRBV30 to TRBJ2-1, with 10 bases aligning to TRBD2. The CDR3 totals 15 residues. Per germline, CDR1 GTSNPN and CDR2 SVGIG (reference sequence). The V gene end was trimmed by 1 base and the J gene end by 7 bases; junction bases not matched to a gene: 7. Written as DNA, the CDR3 is TGTGCCTGGAGTGAAGGACTAGCGGCGGGGAATGAGCAGTTCTTC. Protein product: CAWSEGLAAGNEQFF.

To note about this clone: At the DNA level, this CDR3 is encoded by other sequences in the same sample as well. The chain links TRBV20-1 to TRBJ2-7; D perhaps matches TRBD2 (5 bases). With 6 bases removed from V and 3 bases from J, the gap between germline ends came to 9 bases. The CDR3 extends over 11 amino acids. Germline-derived CDR1 and CDR2 are DFQATT and SNEGSKA (reference sequence). CDR3 protein: CSARAYYEQYF. CDR3 nucleotides: TGCAGTGCGAGGGCCTACTACGAGCAGTACTTC.